A selection of T cell receptor beta chains follows, all from one sample in a study of blood T cell repertoires in COVID-19. Measured with immunoSEQ multiplex PCR; TCRdb has only the in-frame clones, and not every one. The sample has tens of thousands of clones; about 89% are singletons. The sample was peripheral blood. These receptors came from a man aged 60 to 69 with active or convalescent COVID-19. CDR3s include the opening cysteine and the closing phenylalanine or tryptophan. The order of the fields is clone size, J gene, V gene, D gene, CDR3 protein, CDR3 DNA. D genes are given only for firm matches. Some rows have no size entry. The others give once, few or many, or a class for an expanded clone.

>NA|TRBJ2-7|TRBV19|TRBD1
CASSPLRTGTYEQYF
TGTGCCAGTAGCCCCCTTAGGACAGGCACCTACGAGCAGTACTTC
>NA|TRBJ1-4|TRBV4-1|TRBD1
CASSRGQGPNEKLFF
TGCGCCAGCAGCCGAGGACAGGGGCCGAATGAAAAACTGTTTTTT
>NA|TRBJ2-7|TRBV7-2|NA
CASSLLYEQYF
TGTGCCAGCAGCTTACTTTACGAGCAGTACTTC
>NA|TRBJ2-6|TRBV19|NA
CASSNRDRPGANVLTF
TGTGCCAGTAGTAACAGGGACCGACCCGGGGCCAACGTCCTGACTTTC
>NA|TRBJ1-1|TRBV15|TRBD1
CATSRDRGMNTEAFF
TGTGCCACCAGCAGAGACAGGGGGATGAACACTGAAGCTTTCTTT
>NA|TRBJ2-5|TRBV7-6|TRBD1
CASSPSPGQGASETQYF
TGTGCCAGCAGCCCCTCTCCGGGACAGGGGGCGTCAGAGACCCAGTACTTC
>NA|TRBJ1-4|TRBV30|NA
CAWSVPSTGEKLFF
TGTGCCTGGAGTGTTCCATCGACGGGTGAAAAACTGTTTTTT
>NA|TRBJ1-5|TRBV27|NA
CASSLAGGSDQPQHF
TGTGCCAGCAGTCTGGCGGGAGGATCGGATCAGCCCCAGCATTTT
>NA|TRBJ1-1|TRBV29-1|NA
CSVEDWGRGTEAFF
TGCAGCGTTGAAGACTGGGGGCGAGGCACTGAAGCTTTCTTT
>few|TRBJ1-2|TRBV5-4|TRBD1
CASSATGGGGYTF
TGTGCCAGCAGCGCGACAGGGGGTGGTGGCTACACCTTC
>few|TRBJ1-1|TRBV5-1|NA
CASSFQGNTEAFF
TGCGCCAGCAGCTTCCAGGGGAACACTGAAGCTTTCTTT
>NA|TRBJ2-1|TRBV6-6|TRBD2
CASLGASGGSEQFF
TGTGCCAGTCTGGGGGCTAGCGGGGGGAGTGAGCAGTTCTTC
>NA|TRBJ1-2|TRBV6-1|TRBD1
CASSEAGGQGVYGYTF
TGTGCCAGCAGTGAAGCAGGGGGACAGGGGGTCTATGGCTACACCTTC
>NA|TRBJ1-1|TRBV19|NA
CASSILGAPSTEAFF
TGTGCCAGTAGTATCCTGGGGGCCCCATCCACTGAAGCTTTCTTT
>few|TRBJ2-1|TRBV5-1|TRBD1
CASSRTGNYNEQFF
TGCGCCAGCAGTCGGACAGGCAACTACAATGAGCAGTTCTTC
>NA|TRBJ2-7|TRBV13|NA
CASSLGGTSYEQYF
TGTGCCAGCAGCTTAGGCGGTACTAGCTACGAGCAGTACTTC
>NA|TRBJ2-1|TRBV27|NA
CASSLTSNEQFF
TGTGCCAGCAGTTTAACTTCCAATGAGCAGTTCTTC
>once|TRBJ2-6|TRBV18|NA
CASSPIRGTGANVLTF
TGTGCCAGCTCACCGATTCGAGGAACTGGGGCCAACGTCCTGACTTTC
>NA|TRBJ2-1|TRBV29-1|TRBD1
CSVTEPGQGTYNEQFF
TGCAGCGTCACTGAACCGGGACAGGGAACCTACAATGAGCAGTTCTTC
>NA|TRBJ2-3|TRBV6-2/TRBV6-3|NA
CASSVLTDTQYF
TGTGCCAGCAGTGTACTTACAGATACGCAGTATTTT
>NA|TRBJ2-7|TRBV12-3/TRBV12-4|TRBD1
CASSLGQGEQYF
TGTGCCAGCAGTTTAGGACAGGGAGAGCAGTACTTC
>NA|TRBJ2-5|TRBV5-6|NA
CASSLGLLETQYF
TGTGCCAGCAGCTTAGGACTATTAGAGACCCAGTACTTC
>NA|TRBJ1-5|TRBV7-8|NA
CASSLDGASNQPQHF
TGTGCCAGCAGCTTGGATGGGGCTAGCAATCAGCCCCAGCATTTT
>NA|TRBJ1-1|TRBV6-5|NA
CASSLGSWAFF
TGTGCCAGCAGTCTTGGGAGTTGGGCTTTCTTT
>few|TRBJ2-7|TRBV9|NA
CASSVGQTSYEQYF
TGTGCCAGCAGCGTAGGGCAGACTTCCTACGAGCAGTACTTC